The rows below give T cell receptor beta chains drawn from one sample of a study of blood T cells in healthy people across ages. TCRdb fed the 5' RACE reads into MiXCR, producing one record per CDR3 protein. The top ten clones hold 2.1% of a sample with 1.5 million to 2 million distinct CDR3 sequences, roughly 50% of them seen once. Source material: blood. These receptors all come from a woman between 40 and 50 years old in good health. Both conserved end residues are part of each CDR3. The order of the fields is CDR3 protein, CDR3 DNA, D gene, J gene, V gene, clone size. D genes are given only for firm matches. A row's size may be missing; if present it is once, few, many or a size class.

CASTGTRTGELFF	TGTGCCAGCACAGGGACAAGGACCGGGGAGCTGTTTTTT	.	TRBJ2-2	TRBV2	once
CASSYSREAYEQYF	TGTGCCAGCAGTTACAGCAGGGAGGCATACGAGCAGTACTTC	.	TRBJ2-7	TRBV6-5	few
CASTSARGGYNEQFF	TGTGCCAGCACCTCCGCCAGGGGCGGCTACAATGAGCAGTTCTTC	.	TRBJ2-1	TRBV6-5	.
CASSFEAGGPKTQYF	TGTGCCAGCAGTTTCGAAGCGGGGGGGCCGAAGACCCAGTACTTC	TRBD2	TRBJ2-5	TRBV27	few
CATSDGLPRGSFYNEQYF	TGTGCCACCAGTGATGGTTTGCCCAGGGGCTCTTTCTACAATGAGCAGTACTTC	.	TRBJ2-7	TRBV24-1	.
CASSQRDGDLGKKLFF	TGTGCCAGCAGCCAACGCGACGGGGACCTAGGTAAAAAACTGTTTTTT	.	TRBJ1-4	TRBV4-2	.
CAQQLWTGISYEQYF	TGTGCTCAGCAGCTCTGGACAGGTATCTCCTACGAGCAGTACTTC	TRBD1	TRBJ2-7	TRBV5-5	.
CASSSRTKSNEQFF	TGTGCCAGCAGTTCCAGGACTAAATCCAATGAGCAGTTCTTC	.	TRBJ2-1	TRBV12-3/TRBV12-4	few
CASSLGGGWAFF	TGTGCCAGCAGCCTCGGGGGGGGTTGGGCTTTCTTT	.	TRBJ1-1	TRBV4-2	.
CATNLARGMDEKLFF	TGTGCCACCAACCTAGCCAGGGGTATGGATGAAAAACTGTTTTTT	.	TRBJ1-4	TRBV15	.
CASSLYGQPYEQYF	TGTGCCAGCAGTTTATACGGACAGCCCTACGAGCAGTACTTC	.	TRBJ2-7	TRBV28	.
CASSKVVRFRNQPQHF	TGTGCCAGCAGCAAGGTCGTAAGATTTCGGAATCAGCCCCAGCATTTT	.	TRBJ1-5	TRBV21-1	.
CASSQGGQASYNEQYF	TGCGCCAGCAGCCAGGGAGGACAGGCTTCCTACAATGAGCAGTACTTC	.	TRBJ2-7	TRBV4-3	.
CASGGGQGWGEQFF	TGCGCCAGCGGCGGAGGACAGGGGTGGGGTGAGCAGTTCTTC	TRBD1	TRBJ2-1	TRBV4-1	.
CASSQDRGNSYNEQFF	TGTGCCAGCAGCCAAGATAGGGGGAACTCCTACAATGAGCAGTTCTTC	.	TRBJ2-1	TRBV4-3	.
CSVSVYEQYF	TGCAGCGTTAGTGTCTACGAGCAGTACTTC	.	TRBJ2-7	TRBV29-1	.
CASSQEDGRQETQYF	TGCGCCAGCAGCCAAGAGGACGGACGCCAAGAGACCCAGTACTTC	.	TRBJ2-5	TRBV4-3	.
CSASDSPVNYGYTF	TGCAGTGCTTCAGACTCACCGGTTAACTATGGCTACACCTTC	.	TRBJ1-2	TRBV20-1	.
CSARPRVSSYNEQFF	TGCAGTGCTAGACCCAGGGTAAGCTCCTACAATGAGCAGTTCTTC	.	TRBJ2-1	TRBV20-1	.
CSADSGTHNEQYF	TGCAGTGCTGACTCCGGGACTCACAACGAGCAGTACTTC	.	TRBJ2-7	TRBV20-1	.
CASGVDRGETQYF	TGCGCCAGCGGTGTCGATAGGGGGGAGACCCAGTACTTC	.	TRBJ2-5	TRBV4-3	few
CASSSPGRAKETQYF	TGTGCCAGCAGTTCCCCTGGCAGGGCTAAAGAGACCCAGTACTTC	.	TRBJ2-5	TRBV28	.
CSASNSGGPYNEQFF	TGCAGTGCTAGTAATTCGGGGGGCCCCTACAATGAGCAGTTCTTC	.	TRBJ2-1	TRBV20-1	.
CASSGGTTTEETQYF	TGTGCCAGCAGTGGGGGGACAACGACTGAAGAGACCCAGTACTTC	.	TRBJ2-5	TRBV6-1	few
CAIKGQGRSSYEQYF	TGTGCCATCAAAGGACAGGGGCGCAGCTCCTACGAGCAGTACTTC	TRBD1	TRBJ2-7	TRBV10-3	.
CASSYEDREDFMRSYEQYF	TGTGCCAGCAGTTACGAAGACAGGGAGGATTTCATGAGATCCTACGAGCAGTACTTC	.	TRBJ2-7	TRBV6-5	few
CASSQYHRGPNSPLHF	TGTGCCAGCAGCCAATACCACAGGGGGCCCAATTCACCCCTCCACTTT	TRBD1	TRBJ1-6	TRBV14	.
CASSWASAYNEQFF	TGTGCCAGCAGTTGGGCTAGCGCCTACAATGAGCAGTTCTTC	.	TRBJ2-1	TRBV12-3/TRBV12-4	.
CASSPEGLGTDTQYF	TGTGCCAGCAGCCCAGAAGGACTGGGCACAGATACGCAGTATTTT	.	TRBJ2-3	TRBV7-9	few
CASSQGQRDKLFF	TGTGCCAGCAGCCAGGGACAGAGGGACAAACTGTTTTTT	TRBD1	TRBJ1-4	TRBV7-2	.
CSVGEAQETQYF	TGCAGCGTTGGGGAGGCCCAAGAGACCCAGTACTTC	.	TRBJ2-5	TRBV29-1	.
CASNGPTSTDTQYF	TGTGCCAGCAACGGTCCTACCAGCACAGATACGCAGTATTTT	.	TRBJ2-3	TRBV12-3/TRBV12-4	.